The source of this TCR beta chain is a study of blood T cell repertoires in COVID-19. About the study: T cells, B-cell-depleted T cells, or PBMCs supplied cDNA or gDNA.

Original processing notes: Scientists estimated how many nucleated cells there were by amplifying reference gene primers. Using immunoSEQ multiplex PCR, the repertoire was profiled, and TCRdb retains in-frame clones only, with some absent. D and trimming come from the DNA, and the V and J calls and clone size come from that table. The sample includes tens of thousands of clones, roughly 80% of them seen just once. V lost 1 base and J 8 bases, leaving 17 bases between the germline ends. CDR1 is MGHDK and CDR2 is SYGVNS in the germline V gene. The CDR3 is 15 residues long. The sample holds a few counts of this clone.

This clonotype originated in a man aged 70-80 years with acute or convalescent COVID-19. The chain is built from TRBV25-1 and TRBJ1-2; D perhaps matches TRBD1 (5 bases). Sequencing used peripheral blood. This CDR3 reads CASSESGGVSGGYTF. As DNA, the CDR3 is TGTGCCAGCAGTGAATCGGGGGGTGTTTCGGGCGGCTACACCTTC.